The clone carrying this T cell receptor (beta chain) turned up a few times. Its antigen remains unknown. Expressed TCRB transcripts got sequenced, as all isolated RNA was reverse transcribed. The repertoire was sequenced with immunoSEQ multiplex PCR; TCRdb's copy has only in-frame clones and lacks some. The table includes 300,000 to 350,000 clones, approximately 12% detected once. The CDR3 runs 14 residues. Germline CDR1 reads MDHEN; CDR2 reads SYDVKM. Deletions cut 2 bases from V and 11 bases from J, with 16 bases between. This sample stems from a study of beta chain features in type 1 diabetes. Overall study findings and caveats: For Type 1 diabetes patients, all four CD4+ subsets carried TCRB CDR3s that were moderately but significantly shorter.

The chain recombines TRBV28 with TRBJ2-1; possibly TRBD1 for D (5 bases). This clonotype was obtained from a woman younger than 35 with type 1 diabetes. The sequencing sample was made of naive CD4+ T cells from blood. The CDR3 coding sequence is TGTGCCAGCAGTTTAAGCCCACAGGTGTTTAAGCAGTTCTTC. Translation gives CASSLSPQVFKQFF.